The next 32 T cell receptor beta chains were all read from a single sample in a study of cytomegalovirus exposure and HLA in healthy donors. Use of 60 Vbeta and 13 Jbeta primers characterized the PCR. TCRdb keeps only in-frame clones here, not all; method: immunoSEQ multiplex PCR. The sample table sets out approximately 93,000 clones. Sequencing was done on a sample of PBMCs. The receptors were gathered from a woman aged 25 to 45 in good health and CMV-seronegative.

The rearrangement links TRBV11-3 to TRBJ2-3, with D unclear. CDR3 size: 14 residues. V lost 5 bases to trimming and J lost 0 bases, with 9 bases between them. The V gene's germline CDR1 is SGHNT and CDR2 YENEEA. CDR3 sequence: CASSIGPSTDTQYF. CDR3 nucleotide sequence: TGTGCCAGCAGCATCGGTCCAAGCACAGATACGCAGTATTTT.

V and J are TRBV19 and TRBJ2-1; no firm D call. Germline CDR1 LNHDA, CDR2 SQIVND (reference sequence). The V end was cut by 1 base, the J end by 9 bases, with 16 bases between. CDR3 length: 15 residues. CDR3 sequence reads: CASSIGVQVRSEQFF. The CDR3 DNA follows: TGTGCCAGTAGTATAGGGGTCCAGGTAAGAAGTGAGCAGTTCTTC.

The V gene is TRBV4-1, the J gene TRBJ1-2; D is uncertain. V lost 1 base, J lost 3 bases, and 9 bases lay in between. This CDR3 contains 14 residues. Germline loops: CDR1 MGHRA, CDR2 YSYEKL. Here the CDR3 reads CASSQVVGDYGYTF. CDR3 nucleotides: TGCGCCAGCAGCCAAGTCGTCGGGGACTATGGCTACACCTTC.

The J gene is TRBJ2-7, the V gene TRBV4-1; 13 nucleotides align to TRBD2. There are 16 residues in the CDR3. With V trimmed by 1 base and J by 7 bases, 7 bases remained unmatched. Germline V gene lookup returns CDR1 MGHRA and CDR2 YSYEKL. The DNA for the CDR3 is TGCGCCAGCAGCCAAGCCGGACTAGCGGGAGTACATGAGCAGTACTTC. It codes for CASSQAGLAGVHEQYF.

CDR3 nucleotides: TGTGCCATCAGTACGACAGGGGATCGCACTGAAGCTTTCTTT. This sequence encodes CAISTTGDRTEAFF. V and J are TRBV10-3 and TRBJ1-1, with 8 bases matching TRBD1. This CDR3 region has 14 residues. Germline CDR1 and CDR2: ENHRY and SYGVKD. V was clipped by 5 bases and J by 4 bases; unmatched bases: 6.

Points on this clone: One end of the junction does not line up with germline, which may come from a read error. V usage is TRBV5-4 and J usage is TRBJ2-1, with D possibly matching TRBD2 (6 bases). The CDR3 is made up of 13 amino acids. CDR1 is SGHNT and CDR2 is YYREEE in the germline V gene (reference sequence). This chain's CDR3 is CASSRDSHNEQFF. The CDR3 region has the DNA TGTGCCAGCAGCCGGGACTCCCACAATGAGCAGTTCTTC.

The rearrangement joins TRBV7-9 to TRBJ1-2, with 9 bases aligning to TRBD1. This CDR3 has 16 amino acids. The junction had 8 bases not matched to a gene; V was cut back by 5 bases and J by 1 base. Germline V gene data show CDR1 as SEHNR and CDR2 as FQNEAQ (reference sequence). DNA for the CDR3: TGTGCCAGCAGCACAACAGGGGGCGCCCGTAACTATGGCTACACCTTC. This sequence encodes CASSTTGGARNYGYTF. Full variable domain (remainder filled in from reference TRBV7-9 and TRBJ1-2): DTGVSQNPRHKITKRGQNVTFRCDPISEHNRLYWYRQTLGQGPEFLTYFQNEAQLEKSRLLSDRFSAERPKGSFSTLEIQRTEQGDSAMYLCASSTTGGARNYGYTFGSGTRLTVV.

V and J are TRBV6-5 and TRBJ2-1, with D tentatively TRBD2 (6 bases). Between the trimmed V and J ends, which lost 0 bases and 12 bases, there was a span of 21 bases. Germline V gene data show CDR1 as MNHEY and CDR2 as SVGAGI. CDR3 size: 16 residues. The CDR3 region is CASSYSSPSTSTTQFF. The CDR3 region has the DNA TGTGCCAGCAGTTACTCTTCCCCCTCGACTAGTACGACGCAGTTCTTC.

The chain couples TRBV5-4 to TRBJ1-1, with D possibly TRBD1 on 6 matching bases. The V end was cut by 4 bases, the J end by 0 bases, with 22 bases between. The CDR3 length is 18 residues. Looked up from germline, CDR1 is SGHNT and CDR2 is YYREEE (reference sequence). In nucleotides, the CDR3 is TGTGCCAGCAGCCCTTATCGGGGGGCAGAGAGTATGAACACTGAAGCTTTCTTT. It encodes CASSPYRGAESMNTEAFF.

The chain uses TRBV30 and TRBJ2-1, with TRBD2 identical over 7 bases. Germline V gives CDR1 GTSNPN, CDR2 SVGIG (reference sequence). The CDR3 extends over 15 amino acids. V gave up 4 bases and J gave up 2 bases; unmatched junction bases: 8. CDR3 sequence reads: CAWTTGLGAYNEQFF. In nucleotides, the CDR3 is TGTGCCTGGACCACAGGACTAGGAGCCTACAATGAGCAGTTCTTC.

The chain carries TRBV19 and TRBJ2-1, with 9 bases identical to TRBD2. The CDR3 consists of 16 residues. The germline V gene encodes CDR1 LNHDA and CDR2 SQIVND (reference sequence). J was trimmed by 2 bases and V by 8 bases; bases with no gene match: 10. CDR3 sequence: CASHLAGDKPYNEQFF. The DNA for the CDR3 is TGTGCCAGTCATTTAGCGGGGGATAAGCCCTACAATGAGCAGTTCTTC.

The V and J genes are TRBV6-5 and TRBJ2-7; 8 nucleotides align to TRBD1. Trimming cost V 2 bases and J 2 bases; bases outside gene matches: 5. The CDR3 has 15 amino acids. Germline V CDR1 and CDR2: MNHEY, SVGAGI. The CDR3 reads CASSYGQGGAYEQYF. CDR3 in DNA: TGTGCCAGCAGTTACGGACAGGGTGGGGCCTACGAGCAGTACTTC.

This chain uses TRBV7-9 with TRBJ1-2; D is perhaps TRBD1 (6 bases). The CDR3 covers 15 residues. Germline CDR1 is SEHNR and CDR2 is FQNEAQ (reference sequence). Trimming left V 5 bases short and J 4 bases short, with 17 bases between. CDR3 coding DNA: TGTGCCAGCAGCCGCAGGGGTTTCAGGCCCTATGGCTACACCTTC. It codes for CASSRRGFRPYGYTF.

The chain combines TRBV19 with TRBJ1-5; TRBD1 might be the D (5 bases). Germline lookup yields CDR1 LNHDA and CDR2 SQIVND (reference sequence). With 4 bases removed from V and 1 base from J, the gap between germline ends came to 14 bases. The CDR3 sequence is 16 residues long. CDR3 in DNA: TGTGCCAGTAGTACCCGGACAACCCGGAGCAATCAGCCCCAGCATTTT. This gives the protein CASSTRTTRSNQPQHF.

The J gene is TRBJ1-2, the V gene TRBV27; TRBD1 matches at 8 bases. This CDR3 region has 13 residues. J lost 4 bases, V lost 5 bases, and 3 bases had no gene match. Per the germline V gene, CDR1 is MNHEY and CDR2 is SMNVEV (reference sequence). The CDR3 coding sequence is TGTGCCAGCAGTGGACAGGGACTCTATGGCTACACCTTC. Its translation: CASSGQGLYGYTF.

This sequence joins TRBV28 and TRBJ2-7; perhaps TRBD1 as D (5 bases). The germline gives CDR1 MDHEN, CDR2 SYDVKM. The V end was cut by 5 bases, the J end by 2 bases, with 22 bases between. This CDR3 has 17 residues. This CDR3 reads CASSHMRGLKGTYEQYF. The CDR3 coding sequence is TGTGCCAGCAGTCACATGCGCGGCCTGAAGGGGACCTACGAGCAGTACTTC.

The gene calls are TRBV6-1 and TRBJ1-1, with TRBD1 matching 8 bases. The germline V gene has CDR1 MNHNS and CDR2 SASEGT. V shed 6 bases, J shed 1 base, and the junction held 4 bases outside the gene matches. CDR3 size: 14 residues. The CDR3 region has the DNA TGTGCCAGCAGGGGAGGACAGGGGAACACTGAAGCTTTCTTT. Encoded protein: CASRGGQGNTEAFF.

V gene TRBV10-1 combines with J gene TRBJ2-6, with 12 bases aligning to TRBD1. CDR1 is WNHNN and CDR2 is SYGVQD in the germline V gene (reference sequence). CDR3 size: 19 residues. The J segment lost 0 bases and the V segment lost 6 bases, leaving 9 bases of the junction unmatched. CDR3 protein: CASRTKGQGASSGANVLTF. DNA for the CDR3: TGCGCCAGCAGGACGAAGGGACAGGGGGCTAGCTCTGGGGCCAACGTCCTGACTTTC.

The chain has TRBV7-9 and TRBJ2-1; 7 bases agree with TRBD1. Germline CDR1 is SEHNR and CDR2 is FQNEAQ (reference sequence). The junction had 9 bases not matched to a gene; V was cut back by 4 bases and J by 3 bases. The length of the CDR3 is 16 residues. The CDR3 sequence is CASSSATGLSYNEQFF. The CDR3 DNA reads as TGTGCCAGCAGCTCGGCGACAGGGTTGAGCTACAATGAGCAGTTCTTC.

The V call is TRBV7-6, the J call TRBJ2-3; 10 bases are a match to TRBD2. This CDR3 contains 16 residues. Germline lookup yields CDR1 SGHVS and CDR2 FNYEAQ. Trimming cost V 4 bases and J 3 bases; bases outside gene matches: 7. CDR3 bases: TGTGCCAGCAGCTACCGACTAGCGGGTGGGACAGATACGCAGTATTTT. Translation gives CASSYRLAGGTDTQYF.

The V and J genes are TRBV11-2 and TRBJ1-5; 7 bases agree with TRBD1. The CDR3 spans 15 residues. Germline V gene sequence: CDR1 SGHAT, CDR2 FQNNGV. V trimming: 4 bases; J trimming: 5 bases; junction bases outside the gene matches: 8. The CDR3 DNA sequence: TGTGCCAGCAGCTCGACAGGGTTTGGGGATCAGCCCCAGCATTTT. Translating it yields CASSSTGFGDQPQHF.

As DNA, the CDR3 is TGTGCCAGCAGCTTGGCCCTCAACACTGAAGCTTTCTTT. This translates into CASSLALNTEAFF. The rearrangement links TRBV5-6 to TRBJ1-1, with unresolved D. The CDR3 totals 13 residues. The V gene's germline CDR1 is SGHDT and CDR2 YYEEEE. V was clipped by 0 bases and J by 2 bases, with 5 bases between them.

The chain is built from TRBV18 and TRBJ1-1, with D perhaps TRBD1 (5 bases). The CDR3 consists of 13 residues. CDR1 and CDR2 from the germline V gene are KGHSH and LQKENI. With 6 bases removed from V and 1 base from J, the gap between germline ends came to 9 bases. In DNA form, the CDR3 reads TGTGCCAGCTCGCCCGGACAGAACACTGAAGCTTTCTTT. Its translation: CASSPGQNTEAFF. Full variable domain (remainder filled in from reference TRBV18 and TRBJ1-1): NAGVMQNPRHLVRRRGQEARLRCSPMKGHSHVYWYRQLPEEGLKFMVYLQKENIIDESGMPKERFSAEFPKEGPSILRIQQVVRGDSAAYFCASSPGQNTEAFFGQGTRLTVV.

V and J are TRBV5-4 and TRBJ2-7; TRBD1 is a possible D gene (5 bases). This CDR3 has 15 amino acids. The ends were cut back, 5 bases at V and 2 bases at J, with 17 bases in the middle. The germline gives CDR1 SGHNT, CDR2 YYREEE (reference sequence). Here the CDR3 reads CASSSFETATYEQYF. The CDR3 DNA is TGTGCCAGCAGTTCTTTTGAGACAGCAACCTACGAGCAGTACTTC.

V gene TRBV27 combines with J gene TRBJ2-1; TRBD2 is a possible D gene (6 bases). This CDR3 has 13 amino acids. The germline V gene has CDR1 MNHEY and CDR2 SMNVEV (reference sequence). Trimming pared 6 bases from V and 5 bases from J, leaving 11 bases between. The CDR3 here is CASSLGLNNEQFF. Here the CDR3 DNA reads TGTGCCAGCAGCCTGGGACTTAACAATGAGCAGTTCTTC.

The V call is TRBV7-9, the J call TRBJ2-1, with 13 nucleotides matching TRBD2. Germline CDR1 is SEHNR and CDR2 is FQNEAQ (reference sequence). The CDR3 sequence is 16 residues long. V shed 2 bases and J 3 bases; nucleotides not matched to a gene: 1. The CDR3 protein is CASSLTSGGVYNEQFF. CDR3 in DNA: TGTGCCAGCAGCTTAACTAGCGGGGGGGTCTACAATGAGCAGTTCTTC.

The chain uses TRBV28 and TRBJ1-3; D gene uncertain. This CDR3 contains 15 residues. V lost 6 bases, J lost 0 bases, and 12 bases lay in between. Germline lookup yields CDR1 MDHEN and CDR2 SYDVKM. CDR3 bases: TGTGCCAGCAGGAATGACAAGAGCTCTGGAAACACCATATATTTT. Protein product: CASRNDKSSGNTIYF.

This chain links TRBV27 with TRBJ1-1, with TRBD1 as a possible D gene (5 bases). CDR1 and CDR2 (germline): MNHEY, SMNVEV (reference sequence). The CDR3 runs 13 residues. V was pared by 3 bases and J by 8 bases, with 13 bases between. CDR3 nucleotide sequence: TGTGCCAGCAGTTTGGGGCCGTTGGAGGAAGCTTTCTTT. Translated, it gives CASSLGPLEEAFF.

For this clone: This same CDR3 is encoded by further DNA sequences in the sample. This CDR3 reads CASSQIIRQGAINEQFF. The CDR3 nucleotides read TGTGCCAGCAGCCAGATAATACGACAGGGGGCCATCAATGAGCAGTTCTTC. The chain carries TRBV13 and TRBJ2-1, with 10 bases aligning to TRBD1. CDR1 is PRHDT, CDR2 FYEKMQ, per germline (reference sequence). The trim removed 5 bases at V and 6 bases at J, leaving 13 bases unmatched. The CDR3 spans 17 residues.

This chain uses TRBV29-1 with TRBJ1-3, with D possibly TRBD1 on 6 matching bases. The germline CDR1 and CDR2 sequences are SQVTM and ANQGSEA. The CDR3 totals 13 residues. With 8 bases removed from V and 0 bases from J, the gap between germline ends came to 11 bases. Here the CDR3 DNA reads TGCAGCACTAGGACAGCCTCTGGAAACACCATATATTTT. Translated, it gives CSTRTASGNTIYF.

V gene TRBV7-8 combines with J gene TRBJ1-1; maybe TRBD1 (6 bases). This CDR3 has 12 residues. The V end lost 4 bases, the J end lost 11 bases, and 14 bases lay between the germline ends. In germline, CDR1 is SGHVS, CDR2 FQNEAQ. The CDR3 DNA is TGTGCCAGCAGCTCGCAACAGGGTGAGGCTTTCTTT. Residues: CASSSQQGEAFF.

The CDR3 spells CATSRDRYTSPYEQYF. As DNA, the CDR3 is TGTGCCACCAGCAGAGATCGATACACGTCCCCCTACGAGCAGTACTTC. The V call is TRBV15, the J call TRBJ2-7; D ambiguous. Germline CDR1 and CDR2: LNHNV and YYDKDF (reference sequence). The CDR3 consists of 16 residues. The ends were cut back, 0 bases at V and 2 bases at J, with 14 bases in the middle.